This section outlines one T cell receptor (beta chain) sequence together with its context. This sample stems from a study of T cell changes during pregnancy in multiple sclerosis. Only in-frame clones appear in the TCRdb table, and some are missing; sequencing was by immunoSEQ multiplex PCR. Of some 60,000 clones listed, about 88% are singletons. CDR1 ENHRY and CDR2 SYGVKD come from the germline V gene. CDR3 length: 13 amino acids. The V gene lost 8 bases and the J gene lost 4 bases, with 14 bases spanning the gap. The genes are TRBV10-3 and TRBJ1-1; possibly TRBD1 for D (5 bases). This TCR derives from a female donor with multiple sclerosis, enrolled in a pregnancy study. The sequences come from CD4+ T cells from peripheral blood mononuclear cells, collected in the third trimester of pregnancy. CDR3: CAIERQGGTEAFF. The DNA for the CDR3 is TGTGCCATCGAGAGGCAGGGCGGCACTGAAGCTTTCTTT.